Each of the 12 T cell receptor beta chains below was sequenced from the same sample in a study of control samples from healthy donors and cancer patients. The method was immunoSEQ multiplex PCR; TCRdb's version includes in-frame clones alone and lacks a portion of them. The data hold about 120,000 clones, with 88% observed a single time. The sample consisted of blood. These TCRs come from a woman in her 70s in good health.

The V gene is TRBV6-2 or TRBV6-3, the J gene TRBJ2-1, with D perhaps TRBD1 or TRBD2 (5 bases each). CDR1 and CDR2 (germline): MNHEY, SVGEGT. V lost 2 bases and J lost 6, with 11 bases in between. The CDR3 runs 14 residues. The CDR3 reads CASSYRGSGNEQFF. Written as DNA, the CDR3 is TGTGCCAGCAGTTACCGGGGCTCGGGCAATGAGCAGTTCTTC.

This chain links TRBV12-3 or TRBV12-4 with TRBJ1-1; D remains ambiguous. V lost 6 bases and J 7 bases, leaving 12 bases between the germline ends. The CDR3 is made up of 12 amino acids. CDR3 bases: TGTGCCAGCAGCATGGTCGCTCTTGAAGCTTTCTTT. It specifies CASSMVALEAFF.

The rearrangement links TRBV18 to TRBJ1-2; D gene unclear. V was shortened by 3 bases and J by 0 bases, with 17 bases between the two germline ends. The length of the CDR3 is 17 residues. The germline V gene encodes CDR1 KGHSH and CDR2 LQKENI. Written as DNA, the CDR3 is TGTGCCAGCTCACCGACCGGGTCCAGCCCTCCTAACTATGGCTACACCTTC. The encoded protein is CASSPTGSSPPNYGYTF.

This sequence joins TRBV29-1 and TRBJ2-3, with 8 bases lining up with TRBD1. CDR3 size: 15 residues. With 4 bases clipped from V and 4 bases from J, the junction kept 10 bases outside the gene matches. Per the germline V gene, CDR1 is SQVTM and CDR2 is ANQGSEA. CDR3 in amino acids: CSVGDPGQAADTQYF. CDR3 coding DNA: TGCAGCGTTGGGGACCCGGGACAGGCGGCAGATACGCAGTATTTT.

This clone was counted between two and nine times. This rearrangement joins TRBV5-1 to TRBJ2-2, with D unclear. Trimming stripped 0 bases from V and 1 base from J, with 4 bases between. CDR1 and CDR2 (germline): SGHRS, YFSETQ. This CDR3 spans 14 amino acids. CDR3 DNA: TGCGCCAGCAGCTTGGACAGGAACACCGGGGAGCTGTTTTTT. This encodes CASSLDRNTGELFF.

The CDR3 here is CASSDRGAGETQYF. Written as DNA, the CDR3 is TGTGCCAGCAGCGACCGTGGGGCGGGAGAGACCCAGTACTTC. This rearrangement joins TRBV11-3 to TRBJ2-5; either TRBD1 or TRBD2 may supply D (5 bases each). Germline V gives CDR1 SGHNT, CDR2 YENEEA. V was pared by 5 bases and J by 4 bases, with 14 bases between. CDR3 size: 14 residues.

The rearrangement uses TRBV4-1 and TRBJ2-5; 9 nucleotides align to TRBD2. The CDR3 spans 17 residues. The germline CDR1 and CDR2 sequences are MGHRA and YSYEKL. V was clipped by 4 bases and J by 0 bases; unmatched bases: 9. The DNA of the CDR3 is TGCGCCAGCAGCCCCTTAATAGCGGGGGAAAACCAAGAGACCCAGTACTTC. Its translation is CASSPLIAGENQETQYF.

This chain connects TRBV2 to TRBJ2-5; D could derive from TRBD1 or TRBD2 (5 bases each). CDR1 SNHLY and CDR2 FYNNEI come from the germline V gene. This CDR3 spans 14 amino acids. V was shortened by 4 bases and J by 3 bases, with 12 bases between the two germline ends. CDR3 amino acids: CASSGGDPKETQYF. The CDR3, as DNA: TGTGCCAGCAGTGGAGGGGACCCAAAAGAGACCCAGTACTTC. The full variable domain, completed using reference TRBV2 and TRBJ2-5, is EPEVTQTPSHQVTQMGQEVILRCVPISNHLYFYWYRQILGQKVEFLVSFYNNEISEKSEIFDDQFSVERPDGSNFTLKIRSTKLEDSAMYFCASSGGDPKETQYFGPGTRLLVL.

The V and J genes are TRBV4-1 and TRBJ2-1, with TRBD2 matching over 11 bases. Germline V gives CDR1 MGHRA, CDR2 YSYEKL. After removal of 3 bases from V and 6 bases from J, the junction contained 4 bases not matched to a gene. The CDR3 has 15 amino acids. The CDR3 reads CASSQNSGGANEQFF. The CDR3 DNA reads TGCGCCAGCAGCCAGAATAGCGGGGGGGCCAATGAGCAGTTCTTC.

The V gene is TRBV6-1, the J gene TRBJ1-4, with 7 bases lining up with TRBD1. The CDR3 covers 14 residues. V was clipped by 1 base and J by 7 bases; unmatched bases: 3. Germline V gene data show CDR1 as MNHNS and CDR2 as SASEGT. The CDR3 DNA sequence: TGTGCCAGCAGTGAAGGAAGGGGGCGTGAAAAACTGTTTTTT. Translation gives CASSEGRGREKLFF.

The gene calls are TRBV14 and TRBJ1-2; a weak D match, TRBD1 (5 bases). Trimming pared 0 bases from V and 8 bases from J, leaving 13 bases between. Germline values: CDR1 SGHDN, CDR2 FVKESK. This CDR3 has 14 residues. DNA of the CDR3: TGTGCCAGCAGCCAAGACGGGACCCCCCGGGGCTACACCTTC. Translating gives CASSQDGTPRGYTF.

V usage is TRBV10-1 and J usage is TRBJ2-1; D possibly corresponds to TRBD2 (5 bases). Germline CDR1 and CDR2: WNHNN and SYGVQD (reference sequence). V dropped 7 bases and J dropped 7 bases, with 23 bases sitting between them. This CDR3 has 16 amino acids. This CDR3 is CASTQESMFGVNEQFF. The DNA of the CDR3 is TGCGCCAGCACCCAAGAATCCATGTTCGGGGTGAATGAGCAGTTCTTC.